A single sample is the source of the 25 T cell receptor beta chains below, sequenced in a study of CD8+CD57+ T cells in acquired aplastic anemia. Template material for TCR beta VDJ and CDR3 profiling consisted of genomic DNA. One entry per CDR3 protein, called by TCRdb with MiXCR from the reads. The table shows roughly 80,000 distinct CDR3 sequences, with around 70% occurring only once. Selection for sequencing was limited to patients who had shown CD8+CD57+ cell expansion by flow cytometry. The sequenced sample was sorted CD4+, CD8+, or CD8+CD57+ T cells (not recorded which) from PBMCs. Receptors originate from a human donor with aplastic anemia.

The chain employs TRBV19 and TRBJ1-2, with a tentative D call TRBD1 (5 bases). The germline V gene encodes CDR1 LNHDA and CDR2 SQIVND (reference sequence). Trimming removed 5 bases at V and 3 bases at J, with 10 bases between. The CDR3 spans 13 residues. CDR3 coding DNA: TGTGCCAGTAGTCAGGGTTTCTACTATGGCTACACCTTC. Its translation: CASSQGFYYGYTF.

The CDR3 protein is CSASTGIYEQYF. The CDR3 DNA follows: TGCAGCGCCTCGACAGGGATCTACGAGCAGTACTTC. The genes are TRBV29-1 and TRBJ2-7, with 7 bases fitting TRBD1. V dropped 7 bases and J dropped 3; count of bases not matched to a gene: 6. Germline CDR1 is SQVTM and CDR2 is ANQGSEA. The CDR3 runs to 12 residues.

The gene calls are TRBV5-4 and TRBJ2-3; 12 bases fit TRBD2. Per the germline V gene, CDR1 is SGHNT and CDR2 is YYREEE (reference sequence). CDR3 length equals 18 residues. V lost 0 bases, J lost 0 bases, and 5 bases stayed unmatched. CDR3 DNA sequence: TGTGCCAGCAGCTTGGGCCTAGCGGGAGGGGCTAGCACAGATACGCAGTATTTT. Translation gives CASSLGLAGGASTDTQYF. The entire variable domain, with the rest obtained from reference TRBV5-4 and TRBJ2-3, is as follows: ETGVTQSPTHLIKTRGQQVTLRCSSQSGHNTVSWYQQALGQGPQFIFQYYREEENGRGNFPPRFSGLQFPNYSSELNVNALELDDSALYLCASSLGLAGGASTDTQYFGPGTRLTVL.

J is TRBJ1-2 and V is TRBV10-3; no firm D call. Germline V gives CDR1 ENHRY, CDR2 SYGVKD. The CDR3 totals 13 residues. Trimming took 6 bases from V and 5 from J, leaving 13 bases between them. The CDR3 sequence is CAISEGDDYGYTF. For the CDR3, the DNA is TGTGCCATCAGCGAAGGAGATGATTATGGCTACACCTTC.

About this clonotype: One end of the junction fails to match germline, which may point to a read error. DNA for the CDR3: TGTGCCAGCAGTTACGGGGGGGAGAACACCGGGGAGCTGTTTTTT. This translates into CASSYGGENTGELFF. The V and J genes are TRBV10-3 and TRBJ2-2; 8 nucleotides agree with TRBD2. CDR1 and CDR2 (germline): ENHRY, SYGVKD. This CDR3 contains 15 residues.

V and J are TRBV5-4 and TRBJ2-1; 7 bases align to TRBD2. The CDR3 totals 11 residues. CDR1 is SGHNT and CDR2 is YYREEE in the germline V gene (reference sequence). Germline trimming cut 6 bases from V and 6 bases from J; bases unmatched to any gene: 0. The CDR3 spells CASTSGNEQFF. CDR3 DNA: TGTGCCAGCACTAGCGGCAATGAGCAGTTCTTC. The complete variable domain, with remaining parts taken from reference TRBV5-4 and TRBJ2-1, reads ETGVTQSPTHLIKTRGQQVTLRCSSQSGHNTVSWYQQALGQGPQFIFQYYREEENGRGNFPPRFSGLQFPNYSSELNVNALELDDSALYLCASTSGNEQFFGPGTRLTVL.

The rearrangement joins TRBV9 to TRBJ1-6, with 8 bases matching TRBD1. J lost 7 bases, V lost 3 bases, and 6 bases had no gene match. The CDR3 is 15 amino acids. CDR1 and CDR2 (germline): SGDLS, YYNGEE. CDR3 loop: CASSEWGQENSPLHF. The CDR3 DNA reads as TGTGCCAGCAGCGAATGGGGACAGGAAAATTCACCCCTCCACTTT.

The chain employs TRBV19 and TRBJ2-3; a weak D match, TRBD1 (6 bases). Trimming left V 6 bases short and J 2 bases short, with 12 bases between. This CDR3 region has 14 residues. CDR1 is LNHDA and CDR2 is SQIVND in the germline V gene (reference sequence). The CDR3 loop reads CASRRDIDTDTQYF. In DNA, the CDR3 is TGTGCCAGTAGACGGGACATAGACACAGATACGCAGTATTTT.

In its sample, this clonotype was seen many times. CDR3 coding DNA: TGTACCAGCAGCTCAGGACTAGCGGGATCACCGGGTTACGAGCAGTACTTC. Translation gives CTSSSGLAGSPGYEQYF. This chain joins TRBV7-2 and TRBJ2-7; TRBD2 aligns across 12 bases. Germline loops: CDR1 SGHTA, CDR2 FQGNSA. After removal of 4 bases from V and 4 bases from J, the junction contained 11 bases not matched to a gene. This CDR3 is built from 17 residues.

This clonotype was picked up one time. V usage is TRBV29-1 and J usage is TRBJ2-2; D may match TRBD1 or TRBD2 (5 bases each). Trimming shortened V by 7 bases and J by 2 bases, and 20 bases separated the two germline ends. Germline V CDR1 and CDR2: SQVTM, ANQGSEA. CDR3 length: 16 residues. In DNA form, the CDR3 reads TGCAGCGCAATTACAGGACTTACCACAAACACCGGGGAGCTGTTTTTT. Protein product: CSAITGLTTNTGELFF.

The chain has TRBV25-1 and TRBJ2-1, with 7 bases lining up with TRBD2. V shed 0 bases and J 4 bases; nucleotides not matched to a gene: 6. CDR1 and CDR2 from the germline V gene are MGHDK and SYGVNS. This CDR3 comprises 16 residues. CDR3 coding DNA: TGTGCCAGCAGTGAATATGGGGCGGGAGTTTACAATGAGCAGTTCTTC. It translates to CASSEYGAGVYNEQFF.

The chain employs TRBV12-3 or TRBV12-4 and TRBJ1-5; D may be TRBD1 (5 bases). This CDR3 contains 16 residues. V shed 4 bases and J shed 0 bases, with 13 bases lying between them. CDR3: CASSSMLGVSNQPQHF. The CDR3 bases are TGTGCCAGCAGTTCCATGTTAGGGGTTAGCAATCAGCCCCAGCATTTT.

The V call is TRBV15, the J call TRBJ1-3; D call uncertain. The CDR3 totals 12 residues. Per the germline V gene, CDR1 is LNHNV and CDR2 is YYDKDF (reference sequence). The ends were cut back, 3 bases at V and 10 bases at J, with 10 bases in the middle. Here the CDR3 DNA reads TGTGCCACCAGCAGTGGCTTAGGGACCATATATTTT. Its translation is CATSSGLGTIYF.

CDR3 sequence reads: CSARGWTGGGYTF. The CDR3 coding sequence is TGCAGTGCTAGAGGGTGGACAGGGGGCGGCTACACCTTC. The chain links TRBV20-1 to TRBJ1-2, with TRBD1 matching over 11 bases. CDR1 is DFQATT, CDR2 SNEGSKA, per germline (reference sequence). After removal of 1 base from V and 8 bases from J, the junction contained 3 bases not matched to a gene. The CDR3 sequence is 13 residues long.

This chain connects TRBV20-1 to TRBJ2-7; no clear D. Germline assignment: CDR1 DFQATT and CDR2 SNEGSKA (reference sequence). The CDR3 is 9 residues long. V was shortened by 5 bases and J by 3 bases, with 2 bases between the two germline ends. The CDR3 region is CSARYEQYF. The CDR3 bases are TGCAGTGCTCGCTACGAGCAGTACTTC.

This clonotype was counted at least ten times. V and J are TRBV7-2 and TRBJ2-5, with 7 bases matching TRBD1. Looked up from germline, CDR1 is SGHTA and CDR2 is FQGNSA. With V trimmed by 1 base and J by 3 bases, 2 bases remained unmatched. The CDR3 is 14 residues long. The CDR3 sequence is CASSLVDREETQYF. The CDR3 nucleotides are TGTGCCAGCAGCTTAGTAGACAGGGAAGAGACCCAGTACTTC.

V is TRBV19 and J is TRBJ2-7; D is perhaps TRBD2 (5 bases). This CDR3 comprises 15 residues. The V gene lost 3 bases and the J gene lost 3 bases, with 15 bases spanning the gap. Germline CDR1 and CDR2: LNHDA and SQIVND (reference sequence). The DNA of the CDR3 is TGTGCCAGTAGTATGCGGAGACCGGGGAACTACGAGCAGTACTTC. Encoded protein: CASSMRRPGNYEQYF.

About this clonotype: Germline and junction disagree at one end, which may indicate a read error. This chain links TRBV29-1 with TRBJ2-3, with no clear D. This CDR3 comprises 10 residues. Per germline, CDR1 SQVTM and CDR2 ANQGSEA. CDR3 loop: CTATTDTQYF. The CDR3 nucleotides are TGTACGGCCACCACAGATACGCAGTATTTT.

This chain links TRBV20-1 with TRBJ2-1, with D maybe TRBD1 (5 bases). Germline-derived CDR1 and CDR2 are DFQATT and SNEGSKA (reference sequence). The CDR3 is made up of 13 amino acids. The V end lost 1 base, the J end lost 10 bases, and 14 bases lay between the germline ends. CDR3 protein: CSARGTRDWEQFF. The CDR3, as DNA: TGCAGTGCTAGAGGGACAAGGGATTGGGAGCAGTTCTTC.

CDR3: CASSTGLYNEQFF. The CDR3 DNA is TGTGCCAGCAGCACCGGACTCTACAATGAGCAGTTCTTC. This chain joins TRBV7-3 and TRBJ2-1; possible D gene TRBD2, 5 bases. This CDR3 has 13 residues. The germline V gene has CDR1 SGHTA and CDR2 FQGTGA. V lost 5 bases and J 3 bases, leaving 8 bases between the germline ends.

The V and J genes are TRBV7-9 and TRBJ1-2; no definite D call. The V end lost 4 bases, the J end lost 6 bases, and 18 bases lay between the germline ends. CDR3 length equals 15 residues. Looked up from germline, CDR1 is SEHNR and CDR2 is FQNEAQ (reference sequence). The chain's CDR3 is CASSSSGEGTDGYTF. Here the CDR3 DNA reads TGTGCCAGCAGCTCCAGTGGAGAGGGAACGGATGGCTACACCTTC.

This clonotype came up a few times. The rearrangement joins TRBV5-1 to TRBJ2-2; no reliable D call. The germline gives CDR1 SGHRS, CDR2 YFSETQ. This CDR3 comprises 11 residues. The ends were cut back, 0 bases at V and 6 bases at J, with 0 bases in the middle. DNA for the CDR3: TGCGCCAGCAGCTTGGCCGGGGAGCTGTTTTTT. This gives the protein CASSLAGELFF.

This clonotype was seen ten or more times. The V call is TRBV9, the J call TRBJ2-7; 9 bases map to TRBD1. The CDR3 consists of 13 residues. Germline V gives CDR1 SGDLS, CDR2 YYNGEE. V was clipped by 7 bases and J by 5 bases; unmatched bases: 7. This CDR3 reads CASGEGQGNEQYF. Written as DNA, the CDR3 is TGTGCCAGCGGGGAGGGACAGGGTAACGAGCAGTACTTC.

V usage is TRBV20-1 and J usage is TRBJ2-7, with TRBD2 matching 9 bases. Germline-derived CDR1 and CDR2 are DFQATT and SNEGSKA (reference sequence). This CDR3 has 14 amino acids. The trim removed 0 bases at V and 3 bases at J, leaving 3 bases unmatched. The CDR3 bases are TGCAGTGCTAGAGAAGGCGGGAGGGACTACGAGCAGTACTTC. Translating gives CSAREGGRDYEQYF.

This sequence joins TRBV29-1 and TRBJ1-2; 10 bases match TRBD1. Germline V gives CDR1 SQVTM, CDR2 ANQGSEA. CDR3 size: 17 residues. This chain's CDR3 is CRVPQRRGTGVDYGYTF. The DNA of the CDR3 is TGCAGAGTTCCCCAAAGGCGTGGGACAGGGGTAGATTATGGCTACACCTTC. The entire variable domain, with the rest obtained from reference TRBV29-1 and TRBJ1-2, is as follows: SAVISQKPSRDICQRGTSLTIQCQVDSQVTMMFWYRQQPGQSLTLIATANQGSEATYESGFVIDKFPISRPNLTFSTLTVSNMSPEDSSIYLCRVPQRRGTGVDYGYTFGSGTRLTVV.